The present entry profiles one T cell receptor beta chain with its context. This clonotype occurred many times. Its recognized antigen is unknown. Base-call qualities are not available, and no considerably larger clone is one nucleotide away. V is clipped by 5 bases and J by 5 bases, and the sequence between their germline boundaries is 18 bases long. Spanning cysteine to phenylalanine, the CDR3 consists of 15 amino acids. The entry retains the CDR3 DNA only, 45 bases that are in frame from base 1. The germline V gene supplies CDR1 SGHTA and CDR2 FQGTGA. The sample belongs to a study of T cell repertoires in cytomegalovirus infection (dated by TCRdb to about 2019). About the full investigation: Donor HLA type was relevant to the analysis, as public TCR beta signatures indicated carriage of CMV infection together with the matching HLA type.

Overall results and qualifications from the work: The ex vivo response was dominated by HLA-C-restricted CMV-specific TCR beta clonotypes, and the single most frequent clonotype in two of eight donors was supplied by these HLA-C-restricted clonotypes. In both this cohort and an independent approximately 350-donor cohort, the cumulative frequency of public TCR beta family members distinguished carriers of CMV infection plus the relevant HLA type.

For sequencing, an Illumina HiSeq 1500 was employed. Starting from the raw public reads, TCRdb applied fastp trimming at Q25, assembled clones with MiXCR and retained in-frame beta chains. Each entry merges the rows of one CDR3 protein and shows their most common DNA and genes. The sample table contains around 450,000 distinct CDR3 sequences; only one count was recorded for roughly 12% of them. Jointly, the top ten make up more than 8.5% of the sample. The source of this sequence is a human donor in good health (CMV status not recorded). Some clones in this sample may be carry-over from other donors' samples. The rearranged chain carries TRBV7-3 and TRBJ2-5; the D gene cannot be resolved beyond TRBD1 or TRBD2, each matching 5 bases. The sequencing input was PBMCs. The CDR3 amino acid sequence is: CASSRTGTPGETQYF. Read as DNA, the sequence is TGTGCCAGCAGCAGAACCGGGACGCCAGGGGAGACCCAGTACTTC.